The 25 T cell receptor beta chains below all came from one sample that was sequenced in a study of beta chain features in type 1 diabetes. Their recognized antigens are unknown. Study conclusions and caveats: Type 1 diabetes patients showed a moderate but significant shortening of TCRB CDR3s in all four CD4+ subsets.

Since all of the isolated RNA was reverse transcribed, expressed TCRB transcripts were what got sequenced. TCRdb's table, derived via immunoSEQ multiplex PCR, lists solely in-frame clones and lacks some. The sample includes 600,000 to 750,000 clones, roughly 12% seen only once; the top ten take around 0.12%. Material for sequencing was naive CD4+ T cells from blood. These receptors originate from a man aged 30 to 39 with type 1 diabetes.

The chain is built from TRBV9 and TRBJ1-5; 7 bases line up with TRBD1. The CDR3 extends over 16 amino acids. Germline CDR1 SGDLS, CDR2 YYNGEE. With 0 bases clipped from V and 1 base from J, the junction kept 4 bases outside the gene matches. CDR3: CASSVEATGSNQPQHF. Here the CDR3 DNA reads TGTGCCAGCAGCGTAGAAGCGACAGGGAGCAATCAGCCCCAGCATTTT.

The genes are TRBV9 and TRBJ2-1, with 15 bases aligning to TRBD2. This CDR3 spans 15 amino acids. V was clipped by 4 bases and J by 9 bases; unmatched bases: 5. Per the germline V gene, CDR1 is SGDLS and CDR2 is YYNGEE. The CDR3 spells CASSRTSGGAIEQFF. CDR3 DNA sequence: TGTGCCAGCAGCCGGACTAGCGGGGGGGCCATTGAGCAGTTCTTC.

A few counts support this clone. The CDR3 coding sequence is TGTGCCAGCGGGTGGACTGAAGCTTTCTTT. This translates into CASGWTEAFF. This sequence joins TRBV2 and TRBJ1-1; D uncertain. This CDR3 has 10 residues. The germline CDR1 and CDR2 sequences are SNHLY and FYNNEI. V was shortened by 8 bases and J by 5 bases, with 6 bases between the two germline ends.

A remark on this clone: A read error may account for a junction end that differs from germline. Here the CDR3 reads CASSLGTGNTDTQYF. The CDR3 DNA follows: TGTGCCAGCAGCCTAGGGACAGGGAACACAGATACGCAGTATTTT. The chain links TRBV13 to TRBJ2-3; 9 positions match TRBD1. From germline, CDR1 is PRHDT and CDR2 FYEKMQ (reference sequence). There are 15 residues in the CDR3.

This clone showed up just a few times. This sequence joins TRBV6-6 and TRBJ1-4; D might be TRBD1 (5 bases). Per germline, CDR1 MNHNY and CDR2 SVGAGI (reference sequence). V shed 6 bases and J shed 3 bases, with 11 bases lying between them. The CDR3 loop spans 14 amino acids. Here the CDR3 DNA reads TGTGCCAGCAGCAGGGTAGAAGCTAATGAAAAACTGTTTTTT. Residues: CASSRVEANEKLFF.

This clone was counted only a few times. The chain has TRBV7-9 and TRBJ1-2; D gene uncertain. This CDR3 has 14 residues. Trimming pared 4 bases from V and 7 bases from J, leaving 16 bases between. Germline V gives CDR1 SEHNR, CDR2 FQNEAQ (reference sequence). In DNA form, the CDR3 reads TGTGCCAGCAGCTCTAGCTCGTGGGCTCGTGGCTACACCTTC. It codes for CASSSSSWARGYTF.

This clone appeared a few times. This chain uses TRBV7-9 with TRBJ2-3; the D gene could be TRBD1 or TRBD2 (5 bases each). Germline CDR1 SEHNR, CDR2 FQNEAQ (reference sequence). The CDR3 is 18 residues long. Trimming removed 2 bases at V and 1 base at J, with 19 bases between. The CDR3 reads CASSLLGPGPTGTDTQYF. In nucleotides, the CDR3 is TGTGCCAGCAGCTTATTGGGTCCGGGGCCTACAGGCACAGATACGCAGTATTTT. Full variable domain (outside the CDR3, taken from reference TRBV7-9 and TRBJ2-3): DTGVSQNPRHKITKRGQNVTFRCDPISEHNRLYWYRQTLGQGPEFLTYFQNEAQLEKSRLLSDRFSAERPKGSFSTLEIQRTEQGDSAMYLCASSLLGPGPTGTDTQYFGPGTRLTVL.

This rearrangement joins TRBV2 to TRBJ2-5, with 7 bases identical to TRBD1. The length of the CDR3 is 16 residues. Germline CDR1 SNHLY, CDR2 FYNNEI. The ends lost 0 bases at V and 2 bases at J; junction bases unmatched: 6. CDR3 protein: CASSEARDSLQETQYF. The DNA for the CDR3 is TGTGCCAGCAGTGAAGCTCGGGACAGTTTACAAGAGACCCAGTACTTC.

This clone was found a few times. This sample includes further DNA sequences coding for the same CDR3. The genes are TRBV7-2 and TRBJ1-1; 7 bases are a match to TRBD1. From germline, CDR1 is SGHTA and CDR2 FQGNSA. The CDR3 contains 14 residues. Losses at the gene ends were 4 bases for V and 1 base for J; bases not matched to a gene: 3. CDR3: CASSSRTGNTEAFF. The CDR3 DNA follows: TGTGCCAGCAGCTCTCGGACAGGGAACACTGAAGCTTTCTTT.

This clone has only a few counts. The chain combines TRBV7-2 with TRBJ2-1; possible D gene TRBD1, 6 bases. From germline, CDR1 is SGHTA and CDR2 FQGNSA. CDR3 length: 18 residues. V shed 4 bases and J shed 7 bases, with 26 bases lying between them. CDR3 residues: CASSSKGGQGYGRNEQFF. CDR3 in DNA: TGTGCCAGCAGCTCTAAGGGTGGGCAGGGGTACGGACGGAATGAGCAGTTCTTC.

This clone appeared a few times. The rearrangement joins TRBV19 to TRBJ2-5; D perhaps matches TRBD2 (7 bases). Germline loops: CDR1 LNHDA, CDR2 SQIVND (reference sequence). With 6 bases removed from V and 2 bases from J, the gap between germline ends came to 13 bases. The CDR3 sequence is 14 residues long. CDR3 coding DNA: TGTGCCAGTAGCAGGGGAGGGGATCAAGAGACCCAGTACTTC. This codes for CASSRGGDQETQYF.

The CDR3 DNA reads as TGTGCCAGCAGTGTAGGACTAGGGAGTTACAATGAGCAGTTCTTC. Its protein is CASSVGLGSYNEQFF. V and J are TRBV6-1 and TRBJ2-1; 7 bases map to TRBD2. Germline-derived CDR1 and CDR2 are MNHNS and SASEGT. The CDR3 runs 15 residues. Germline trimming cut 4 bases from V and 4 bases from J; bases unmatched to any gene: 7.

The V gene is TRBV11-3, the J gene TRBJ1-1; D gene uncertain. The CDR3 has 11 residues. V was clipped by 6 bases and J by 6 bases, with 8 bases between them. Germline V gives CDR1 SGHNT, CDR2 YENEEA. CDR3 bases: TGTGCCAGCAGTTCAACCTCTGAAGCTTTCTTT. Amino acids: CASSSTSEAFF.

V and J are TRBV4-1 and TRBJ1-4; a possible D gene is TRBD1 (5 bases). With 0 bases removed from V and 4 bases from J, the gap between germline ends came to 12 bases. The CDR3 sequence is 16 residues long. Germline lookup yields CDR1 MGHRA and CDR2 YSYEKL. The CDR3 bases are TGCGCCAGCAGCCAAGAACCGGGACCGATTAATGAAAAACTGTTTTTT. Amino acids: CASSQEPGPINEKLFF.

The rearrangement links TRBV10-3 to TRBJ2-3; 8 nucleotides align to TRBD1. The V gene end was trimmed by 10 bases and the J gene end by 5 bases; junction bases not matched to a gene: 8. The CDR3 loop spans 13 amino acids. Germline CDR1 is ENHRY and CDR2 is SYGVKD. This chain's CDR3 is CATRDRILDTQYF. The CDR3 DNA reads TGTGCCACCCGGGACAGGATTTTAGATACGCAGTATTTT.

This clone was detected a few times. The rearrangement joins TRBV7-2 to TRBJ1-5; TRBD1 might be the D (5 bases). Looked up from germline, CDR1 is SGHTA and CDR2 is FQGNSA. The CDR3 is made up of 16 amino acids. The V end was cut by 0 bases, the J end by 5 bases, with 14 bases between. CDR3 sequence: CASSLAGAGLHQPQHF. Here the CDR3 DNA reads TGTGCCAGCAGCTTAGCAGGGGCAGGCCTTCATCAGCCCCAGCATTTT.

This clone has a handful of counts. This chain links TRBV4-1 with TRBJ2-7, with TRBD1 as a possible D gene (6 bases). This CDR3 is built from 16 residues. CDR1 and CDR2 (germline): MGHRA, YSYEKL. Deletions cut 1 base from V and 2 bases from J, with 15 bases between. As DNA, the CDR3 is TGCGCCAGCAGCCAAGGCCGGGGCCAGGGGACCTACGAGCAGTACTTC. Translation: CASSQGRGQGTYEQYF.

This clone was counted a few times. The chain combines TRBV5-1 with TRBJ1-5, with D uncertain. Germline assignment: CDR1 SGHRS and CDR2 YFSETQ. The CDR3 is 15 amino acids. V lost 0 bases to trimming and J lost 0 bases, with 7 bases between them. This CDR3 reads CASSLDSGSNQPQHF. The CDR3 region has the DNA TGCGCCAGCAGCTTGGATTCCGGTAGCAATCAGCCCCAGCATTTT.

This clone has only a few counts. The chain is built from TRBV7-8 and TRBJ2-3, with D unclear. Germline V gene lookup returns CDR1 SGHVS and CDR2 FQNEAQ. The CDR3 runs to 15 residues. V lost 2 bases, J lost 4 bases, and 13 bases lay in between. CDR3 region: CASSLSSLWADTQYF. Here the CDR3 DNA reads TGTGCCAGCAGCTTATCTTCCCTATGGGCAGATACGCAGTATTTT.

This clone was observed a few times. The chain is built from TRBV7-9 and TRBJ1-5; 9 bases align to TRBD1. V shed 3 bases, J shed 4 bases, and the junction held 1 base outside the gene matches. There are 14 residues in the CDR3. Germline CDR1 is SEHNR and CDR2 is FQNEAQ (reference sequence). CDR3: CASSLGQGNQPQHF. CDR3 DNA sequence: TGTGCCAGCAGCTTGGGACAGGGAAATCAGCCCCAGCATTTT.

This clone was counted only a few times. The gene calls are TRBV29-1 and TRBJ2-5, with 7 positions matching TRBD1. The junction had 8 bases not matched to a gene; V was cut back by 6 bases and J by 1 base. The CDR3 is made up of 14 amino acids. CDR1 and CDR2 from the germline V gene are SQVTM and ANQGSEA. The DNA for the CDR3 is TGCAGCGTCGATCAGGACAGGAGCCAAGAGACCCAGTACTTC. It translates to CSVDQDRSQETQYF.

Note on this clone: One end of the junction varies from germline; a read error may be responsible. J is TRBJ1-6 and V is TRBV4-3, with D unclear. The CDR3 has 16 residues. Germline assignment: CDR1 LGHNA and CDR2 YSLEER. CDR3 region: CASSQEVGSYKSPLHF. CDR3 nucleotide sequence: TGCGCCAGCAGCCAAGAAGTGGGTTCCTATAAATCACCCCTCCACTTT.

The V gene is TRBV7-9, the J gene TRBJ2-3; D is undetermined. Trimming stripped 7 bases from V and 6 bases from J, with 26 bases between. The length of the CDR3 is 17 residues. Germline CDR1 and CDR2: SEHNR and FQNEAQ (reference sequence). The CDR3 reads CASTDSRVGRAQDTQYF. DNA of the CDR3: TGTGCCAGCACCGACTCTAGGGTCGGTAGGGCACAGGATACGCAGTATTTT. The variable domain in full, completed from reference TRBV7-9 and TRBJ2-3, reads DTGVSQNPRHKITKRGQNVTFRCDPISEHNRLYWYRQTLGQGPEFLTYFQNEAQLEKSRLLSDRFSAERPKGSFSTLEIQRTEQGDSAMYLCASTDSRVGRAQDTQYFGPGTRLTVL.

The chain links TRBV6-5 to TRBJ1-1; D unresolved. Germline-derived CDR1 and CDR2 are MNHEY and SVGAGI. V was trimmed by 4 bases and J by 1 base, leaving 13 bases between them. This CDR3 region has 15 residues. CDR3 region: CASSLNLGSNTEAFF. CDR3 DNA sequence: TGTGCCAGCAGTTTAAACCTCGGGTCGAACACTGAAGCTTTCTTT.

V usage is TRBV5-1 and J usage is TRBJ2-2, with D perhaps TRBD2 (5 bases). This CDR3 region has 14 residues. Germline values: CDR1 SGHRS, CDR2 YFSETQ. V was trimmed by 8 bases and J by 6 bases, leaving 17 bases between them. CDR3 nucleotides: TGCGCCAGTGCGCTCGGGATACTGGCCGGGGAGCTGTTTTTT. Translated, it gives CASALGILAGELFF.